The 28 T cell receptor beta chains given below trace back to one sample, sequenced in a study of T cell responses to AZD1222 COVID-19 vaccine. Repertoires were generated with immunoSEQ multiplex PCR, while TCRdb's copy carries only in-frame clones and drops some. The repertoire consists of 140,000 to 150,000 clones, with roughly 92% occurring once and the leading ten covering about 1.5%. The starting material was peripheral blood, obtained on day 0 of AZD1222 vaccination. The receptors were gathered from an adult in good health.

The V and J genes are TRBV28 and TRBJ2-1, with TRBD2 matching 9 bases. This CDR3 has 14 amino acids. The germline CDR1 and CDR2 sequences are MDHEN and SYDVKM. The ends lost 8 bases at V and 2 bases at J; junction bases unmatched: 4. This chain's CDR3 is CASHLAGPYNEQFF. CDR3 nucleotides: TGTGCCAGCCATCTAGCGGGACCCTACAATGAGCAGTTCTTC.

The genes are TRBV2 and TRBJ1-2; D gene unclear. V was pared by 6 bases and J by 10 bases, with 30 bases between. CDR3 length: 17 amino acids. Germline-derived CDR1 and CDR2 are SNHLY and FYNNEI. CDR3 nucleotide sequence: TGTGCCAGCAGCGACACCATCGGAATGGGGTCTCGGAAAGACTACACCTTC. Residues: CASSDTIGMGSRKDYTF.

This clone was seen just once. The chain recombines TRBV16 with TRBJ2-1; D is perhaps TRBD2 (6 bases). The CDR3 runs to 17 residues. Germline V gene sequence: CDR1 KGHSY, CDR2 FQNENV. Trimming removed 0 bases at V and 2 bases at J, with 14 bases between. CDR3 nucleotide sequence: TGTGCCAGCAGCCAATCACTAGCTTATGATACCTACAATGAGCAGTTCTTC. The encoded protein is CASSQSLAYDTYNEQFF.

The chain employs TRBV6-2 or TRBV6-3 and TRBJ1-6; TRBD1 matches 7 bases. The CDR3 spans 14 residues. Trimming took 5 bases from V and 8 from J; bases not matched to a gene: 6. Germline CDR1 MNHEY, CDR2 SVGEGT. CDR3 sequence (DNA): TGTGCCAGCAGTCTCCGGGACAGTTATTCACCCCTCCACTTT. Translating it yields CASSLRDSYSPLHF.

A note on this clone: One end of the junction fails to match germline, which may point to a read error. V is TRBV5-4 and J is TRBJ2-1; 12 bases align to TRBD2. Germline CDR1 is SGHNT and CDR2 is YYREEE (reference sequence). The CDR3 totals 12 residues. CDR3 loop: CASSLPGLAGIF. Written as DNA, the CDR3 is TGTGCCAGCAGCTTACCGGGACTAGCGGGTATCTTC.

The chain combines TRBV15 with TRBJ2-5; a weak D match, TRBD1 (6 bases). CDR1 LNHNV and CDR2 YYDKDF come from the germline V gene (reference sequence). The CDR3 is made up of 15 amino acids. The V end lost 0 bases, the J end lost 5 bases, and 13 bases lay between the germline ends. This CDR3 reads CATSRDYRAGETQYF. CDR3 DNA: TGTGCCACCAGCAGAGATTACAGGGCGGGCGAGACCCAGTACTTC.

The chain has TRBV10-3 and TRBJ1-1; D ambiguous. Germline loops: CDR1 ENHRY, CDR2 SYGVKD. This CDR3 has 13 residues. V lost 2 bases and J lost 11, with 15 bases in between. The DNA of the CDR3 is TGTGCCATCAGTGAGCCTTTAGGGCGGGTGGCTTTCTTT. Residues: CAISEPLGRVAFF.

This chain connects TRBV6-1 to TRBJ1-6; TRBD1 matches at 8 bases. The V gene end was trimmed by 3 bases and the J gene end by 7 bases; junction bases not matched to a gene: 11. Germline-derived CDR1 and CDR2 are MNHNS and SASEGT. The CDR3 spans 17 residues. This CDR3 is CASSDPPGTGPNSPLHF. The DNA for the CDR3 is TGTGCCAGCAGTGACCCCCCCGGGACAGGCCCAAATTCACCCCTCCACTTT.

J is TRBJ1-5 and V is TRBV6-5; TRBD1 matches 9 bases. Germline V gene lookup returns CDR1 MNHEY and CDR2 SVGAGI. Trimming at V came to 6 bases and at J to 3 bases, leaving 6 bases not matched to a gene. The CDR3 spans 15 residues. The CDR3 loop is CASRATGGINQPQHF. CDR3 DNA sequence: TGTGCCAGCAGGGCAACAGGGGGCATCAATCAGCCCCAGCATTTT.

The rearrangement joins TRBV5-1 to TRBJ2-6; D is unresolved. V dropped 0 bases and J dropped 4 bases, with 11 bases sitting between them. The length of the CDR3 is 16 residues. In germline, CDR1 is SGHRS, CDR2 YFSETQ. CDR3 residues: CASSLEGARGANVLTF. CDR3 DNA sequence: TGCGCCAGCAGCTTGGAGGGCGCGCGGGGGGCCAACGTCCTGACTTTC.

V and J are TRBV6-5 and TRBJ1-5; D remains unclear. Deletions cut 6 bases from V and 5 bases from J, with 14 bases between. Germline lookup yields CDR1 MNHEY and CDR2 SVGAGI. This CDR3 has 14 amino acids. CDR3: CASSVREPDQPQHF. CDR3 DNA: TGTGCCAGCAGCGTACGAGAACCTGATCAGCCCCAGCATTTT.

DNA for the CDR3: TGTGCCTGGAGTTGGCTGAGTAACTATGGCTACACCTTC. Its translation is CAWSWLSNYGYTF. The V call is TRBV30, the J call TRBJ1-2; D gene ambiguous. In germline, CDR1 is GTSNPN, CDR2 SVGIG (reference sequence). CDR3 length: 13 residues. V lost 2 bases and J 1 base, leaving 8 bases between the germline ends.

This chain's CDR3 is CASGSYGYTF. Here the CDR3 DNA reads TGTGCCAGCGGAAGCTATGGCTACACCTTC. This rearrangement joins TRBV2 to TRBJ1-2; the D is unclear. The CDR3 is made up of 10 amino acids. Germline lookup yields CDR1 SNHLY and CDR2 FYNNEI. Trimming pared 8 bases from V and 4 bases from J, leaving 5 bases between.

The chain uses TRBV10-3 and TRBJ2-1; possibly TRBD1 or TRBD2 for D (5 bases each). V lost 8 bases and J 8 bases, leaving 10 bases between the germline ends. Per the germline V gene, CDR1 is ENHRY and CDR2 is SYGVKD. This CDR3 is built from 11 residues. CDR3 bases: TGTGCCATCGGGACCCGGGATGAGCAGTTCTTC. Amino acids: CAIGTRDEQFF.

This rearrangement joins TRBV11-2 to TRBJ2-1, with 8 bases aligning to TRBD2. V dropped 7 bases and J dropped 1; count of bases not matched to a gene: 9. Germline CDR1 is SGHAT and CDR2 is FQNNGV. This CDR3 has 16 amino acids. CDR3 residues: CASIASGFRSYNEQFF. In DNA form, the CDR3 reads TGTGCCAGCATCGCTAGCGGGTTTAGGTCCTACAATGAGCAGTTCTTC.

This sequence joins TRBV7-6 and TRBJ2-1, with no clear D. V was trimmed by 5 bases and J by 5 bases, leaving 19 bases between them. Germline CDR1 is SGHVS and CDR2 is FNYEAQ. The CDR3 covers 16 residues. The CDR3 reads CASSPIRESKDNEQFF. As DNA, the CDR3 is TGTGCCAGCAGCCCCATTAGGGAATCGAAGGACAATGAGCAGTTCTTC. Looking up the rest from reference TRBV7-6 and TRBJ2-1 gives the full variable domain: GAGVSQSPRYKVTKRGQDVALRCDPISGHVSLYWYRQALGQGPEFLTYFNYEAQQDKSGLPNDRFSAERPEGSISTLTIQRTEQRDSAMYRCASSPIRESKDNEQFFGPGTRLTVL.

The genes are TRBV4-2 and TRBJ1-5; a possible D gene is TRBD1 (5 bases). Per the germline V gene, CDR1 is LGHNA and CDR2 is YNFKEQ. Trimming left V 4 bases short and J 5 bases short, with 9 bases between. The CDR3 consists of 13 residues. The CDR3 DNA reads TGTGCCAGCAGCCTACAGGAATATCAGCCCCAGCATTTT. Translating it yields CASSLQEYQPQHF.

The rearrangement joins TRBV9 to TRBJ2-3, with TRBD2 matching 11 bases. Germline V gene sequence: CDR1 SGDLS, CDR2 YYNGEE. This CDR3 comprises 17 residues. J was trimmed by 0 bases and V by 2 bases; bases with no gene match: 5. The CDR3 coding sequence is TGTGCCAGCAGCGTGGATTGGACTAGCGGGAGCACAGATACGCAGTATTTT. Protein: CASSVDWTSGSTDTQYF.

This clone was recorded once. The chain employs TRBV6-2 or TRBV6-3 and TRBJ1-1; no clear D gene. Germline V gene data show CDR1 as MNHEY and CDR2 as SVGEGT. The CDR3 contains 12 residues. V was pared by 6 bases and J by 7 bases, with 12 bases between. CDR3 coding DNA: TGTGCCAGCAGCTTGCGAGGGAATGAAGCTTTCTTT. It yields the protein CASSLRGNEAFF.

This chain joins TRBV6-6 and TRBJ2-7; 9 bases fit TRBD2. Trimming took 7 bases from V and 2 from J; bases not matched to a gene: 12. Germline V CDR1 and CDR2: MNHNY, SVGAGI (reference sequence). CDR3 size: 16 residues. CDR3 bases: TGTGCCAGCACTCTCACTGGGACTAGCTATACCTACGAGCAGTACTTC. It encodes CASTLTGTSYTYEQYF.

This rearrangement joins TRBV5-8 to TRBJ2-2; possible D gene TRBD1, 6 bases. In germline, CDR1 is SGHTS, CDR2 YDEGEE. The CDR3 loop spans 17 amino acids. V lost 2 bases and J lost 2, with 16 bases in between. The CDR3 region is CASSFTDRQVNTGELFF. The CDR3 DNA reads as TGTGCCAGCAGCTTTACGGACCGACAGGTTAACACCGGGGAGCTGTTTTTT.

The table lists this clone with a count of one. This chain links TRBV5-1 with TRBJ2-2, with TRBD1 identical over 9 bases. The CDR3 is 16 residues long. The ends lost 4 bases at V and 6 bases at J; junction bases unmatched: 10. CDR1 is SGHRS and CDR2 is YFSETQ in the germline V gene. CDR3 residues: CASSGAGTGSAGELFF. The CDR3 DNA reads TGCGCCAGCAGCGGGGCCGGGACAGGGTCTGCCGGGGAGCTGTTTTTT.

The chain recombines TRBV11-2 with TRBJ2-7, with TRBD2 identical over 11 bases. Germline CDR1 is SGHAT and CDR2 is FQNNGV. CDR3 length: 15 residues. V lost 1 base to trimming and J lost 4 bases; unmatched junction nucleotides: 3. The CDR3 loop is CASSLVGLAGYEQYF. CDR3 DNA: TGTGCCAGCAGCTTAGTCGGACTAGCGGGTTACGAGCAGTACTTC.

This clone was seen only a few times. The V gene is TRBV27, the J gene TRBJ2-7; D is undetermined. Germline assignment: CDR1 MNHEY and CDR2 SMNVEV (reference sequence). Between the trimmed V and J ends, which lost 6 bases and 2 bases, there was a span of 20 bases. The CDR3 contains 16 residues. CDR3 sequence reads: CASSPTRVPGPYEQYF. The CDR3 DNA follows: TGTGCCAGCAGCCCTACCCGGGTCCCGGGCCCCTACGAGCAGTACTTC.

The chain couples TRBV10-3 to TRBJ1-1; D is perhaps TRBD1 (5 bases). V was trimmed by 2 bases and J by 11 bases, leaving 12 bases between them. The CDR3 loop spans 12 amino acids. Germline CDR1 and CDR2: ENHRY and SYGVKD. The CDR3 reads CAISEVLQVAFF. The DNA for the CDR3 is TGTGCCATCAGTGAGGTTCTACAGGTGGCTTTCTTT.

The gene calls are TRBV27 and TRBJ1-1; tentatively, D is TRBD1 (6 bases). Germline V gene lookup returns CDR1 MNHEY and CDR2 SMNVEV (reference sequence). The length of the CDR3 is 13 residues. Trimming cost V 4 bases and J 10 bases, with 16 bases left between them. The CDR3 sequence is CASSYSKGQGAFF. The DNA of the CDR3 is TGTGCCAGCAGTTACTCCAAGGGACAAGGAGCTTTCTTT.

The CDR3 DNA reads as TGTGCCAGCAGCCAATCGAGAGCTAACCGCGGGAAGTACTTC. Its protein is CASSQSRANRGKYF. The V and J genes are TRBV3-1 (or the pseudogene TRBV3-2) and TRBJ2-7; D may be TRBD2 (6 bases). The CDR3 spans 14 residues. Germline V gene data show CDR1 as LGHDT and CDR2 as YNNKEL (reference sequence). V was clipped by 2 bases and J by 11 bases, with 19 bases between them.

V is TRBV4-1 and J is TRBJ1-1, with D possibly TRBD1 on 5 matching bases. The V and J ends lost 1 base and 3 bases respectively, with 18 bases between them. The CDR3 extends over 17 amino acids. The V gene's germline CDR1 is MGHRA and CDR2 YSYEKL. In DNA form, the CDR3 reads TGCGCCAGCAGCCAAGTAGGGGCCCTCCTTGCCCACACTGAAGCTTTCTTT. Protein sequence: CASSQVGALLAHTEAFF.